Detailed here is one T cell receptor (beta chain). The antigen remains undetermined. This record belongs to a study of cytomegalovirus exposure and HLA in healthy donors. General observations from the study: Rates of TCR association differed by HLA locus in a later analysis, with DRB1 highest and HLA-C lowest. A later analysis linked a missense DCLRE1C variant to TCR beta V- and J-gene trimming.

V lost 0 bases and J lost 7, with 3 bases in between. CDR1 is LGHNT and CDR2 is FRNRAP in the germline V gene. This CDR3 is 12 amino acids long. With 60 Vbeta and 13 Jbeta primers, the PCR was carried out. As originally analysed: Around 11 million shared chains were among the approximately 80 million unique TCR beta chains that a later analysis counted. Generated by immunoSEQ multiplex PCR, the TCRdb table keeps only in-frame clones and is missing some. V and J calls and clone size are given by that table; D and trimming were obtained from the DNA. The table records roughly 140,000 clones, about 79% of them present only once.

The chain uses TRBV12-5 and TRBJ1-4; no clear D gene. The receptor was derived from a man aged 40-55 years in good health and CMV-seropositive. Sample: PBMCs. The CDR3 sequence is CASGLVAEKLFF. The CDR3 bases are TGTGCTAGTGGTTTGGTAGCTGAAAAACTGTTTTTT.